The 25 T cell receptor beta chains below come from one sample, sequenced in a study of T cell changes during pregnancy in multiple sclerosis. The method was immunoSEQ multiplex PCR; TCRdb's version includes in-frame clones alone and lacks a portion of them. The sample holds approximately 64,000 clones; about 90% are singletons and the top ten take around 2.1%. The material sequenced was peripheral blood, taken in the second trimester of pregnancy. These receptors came from a female donor in good health, enrolled as a control in a pregnancy study.

The count of this clone is one. The chain is built from TRBV28 and TRBJ2-7; TRBD2 might be the D (6 bases). With 5 bases removed from V and 4 bases from J, the gap between germline ends came to 18 bases. Germline values: CDR1 MDHEN, CDR2 SYDVKM. The length of the CDR3 is 15 residues. The DNA of the CDR3 is TGTGCCAGCAGTCAATTTGGGACTCTTCGGTACGAGCAGTACTTC. This gives the protein CASSQFGTLRYEQYF.

V is TRBV29-1 and J is TRBJ1-3, with D possibly TRBD1 on 6 matching bases. V dropped 5 bases and J dropped 7 bases, with 21 bases sitting between them. Per the germline V gene, CDR1 is SQVTM and CDR2 is ANQGSEA. This CDR3 has 15 amino acids. CDR3 coding DNA: TGCAGCGTTTCCTCCGACAGGCCCCCCGGCAACACCATATATTTT. It codes for CSVSSDRPPGNTIYF.

This clone was picked up one time. The V call is TRBV9, the J call TRBJ2-2, with a weak D call TRBD2 (5 bases). Germline CDR1 is SGDLS and CDR2 is YYNGEE. V was pared by 0 bases and J by 4 bases, with 13 bases between. The CDR3 has 16 amino acids. CDR3 nucleotides: TGTGCCAGCAGCGTAGGAACCTTAGGAGGCACCGGGGAGCTGTTTTTT. This translates into CASSVGTLGGTGELFF.

The rearrangement uses TRBV11-1 and TRBJ2-1, with 11 nucleotides matching TRBD2. V gave up 1 base and J gave up 9 bases; unmatched junction bases: 5. The CDR3 loop spans 15 amino acids. Germline values: CDR1 SGHAT, CDR2 FQDESV (reference sequence). The CDR3 DNA reads as TGTGCCAGCAGCTTAGTAGCGGGAGGGGCACCTGAGCAGTTCTTC. Translating gives CASSLVAGGAPEQFF.

This chain joins TRBV13 and TRBJ1-5; D possibly corresponds to TRBD1 (6 bases). The V and J ends lost 2 bases and 0 bases respectively, with 23 bases between them. Germline assignment: CDR1 PRHDT and CDR2 FYEKMQ (reference sequence). The CDR3 loop spans 20 amino acids. The CDR3 DNA reads as TGTGCCAGCAGCTTAATTGCCGTGGCAGGGGCCCTATATAGCAATCAGCCCCAGCATTTT. This translates into CASSLIAVAGALYSNQPQHF.

This rearrangement joins TRBV7-9 to TRBJ2-7; possible D gene TRBD2, 6 bases. V shed 8 bases and J shed 2 bases, with 13 bases lying between them. This CDR3 has 13 amino acids. From germline, CDR1 is SEHNR and CDR2 FQNEAQ (reference sequence). Here the CDR3 reads CASGGTFTYEQYF. The CDR3 nucleotides read TGTGCCAGCGGAGGGACGTTTACCTACGAGCAGTACTTC.

The J gene is TRBJ2-3, the V gene TRBV7-8; the D is unclear. From germline, CDR1 is SGHVS and CDR2 FQNEAQ. CDR3 length: 13 residues. Trimming took off 7 bases at V and 0 bases at J, with 8 bases between the two ends. CDR3: CASNAASTDTQYF. DNA of the CDR3: TGTGCCAGCAACGCGGCTAGCACAGATACGCAGTATTTT. Drawing the rest from reference TRBV7-8 and TRBJ2-3, the complete variable domain is GAGVSQSPRYKVAKRGQDVALRCDPISGHVSLFWYQQALGQGPEFLTYFQNEAQLDKSGLPSDRFFAERPEGSVSTLKIQRTQQEDSAVYLCASNAASTDTQYFGPGTRLTVL.

This chain links TRBV5-1 with TRBJ2-1; a possible D gene is TRBD2 (6 bases). Between the trimmed V and J ends, which lost 2 bases and 7 bases, there was a span of 13 bases. CDR3 length: 14 residues. CDR1 and CDR2 from the germline V gene are SGHRS and YFSETQ. The CDR3 region has the DNA TGCGCCAGCAGCTTAGCTTCTCTAGCGAATGAGCAGTTCTTC. This sequence encodes CASSLASLANEQFF.

This clone showed up just a few times. CDR3 protein: CASSSPGTGGYEQYF. The CDR3 DNA reads as TGTGCCAGTAGTTCGCCCGGGACAGGGGGTTACGAGCAGTACTTC. The chain carries TRBV19 and TRBJ2-7, with TRBD1 matching 11 bases. The CDR3 contains 15 residues. J lost 4 bases, V lost 5 bases, and 7 bases had no gene match. CDR1 is LNHDA and CDR2 is SQIVND in the germline V gene (reference sequence).

This chain joins TRBV10-3 and TRBJ1-2; D may be TRBD1 (5 bases). Trimming took 4 bases from V and 3 from J, leaving 6 bases between them. The germline gives CDR1 ENHRY, CDR2 SYGVKD. This CDR3 has 12 residues. The CDR3 is CAISVTDYGYTF. DNA of the CDR3: TGTGCCATCAGTGTGACAGACTATGGCTACACCTTC.

This clone turned up a few times. Here the CDR3 reads CASTLPKGDSNQPQHF. CDR3 coding DNA: TGTGCCAGTACCCTCCCTAAGGGGGATAGCAATCAGCCCCAGCATTTT. The chain is built from TRBV19 and TRBJ1-5; the D gene is possibly TRBD1 (6 bases). The V gene's germline CDR1 is LNHDA and CDR2 SQIVND (reference sequence). This CDR3 is 16 amino acids long. Between the trimmed V and J ends, which lost 7 bases and 0 bases, there was a span of 16 bases.

The chain uses TRBV19 and TRBJ1-1; 8 bases map to TRBD1. Trimming cost V 5 bases and J 3 bases; bases outside gene matches: 5. The CDR3 sequence is 14 residues long. The V gene's germline CDR1 is LNHDA and CDR2 SQIVND (reference sequence). In DNA, the CDR3 is TGTGCCAGTAGTTCCTGGACAGGGTACACTGAAGCTTTCTTT. It codes for CASSSWTGYTEAFF.

The chain combines TRBV13 with TRBJ2-7, with TRBD2 matching over 13 bases. The CDR3 loop spans 15 amino acids. After removal of 5 bases from V and 3 bases from J, the junction contained 4 bases not matched to a gene. CDR1 and CDR2 from the germline V gene are PRHDT and FYEKMQ (reference sequence). The CDR3 DNA follows: TGTGCCAGCAGCCCCCGGACTAGCGGGGGCTACGAGCAGTACTTC. It encodes CASSPRTSGGYEQYF.

The gene calls are TRBV9 and TRBJ2-7, with 7 bases fitting TRBD2. The CDR3 is 15 amino acids. Per the germline V gene, CDR1 is SGDLS and CDR2 is YYNGEE. Germline trimming cut 0 bases from V and 1 base from J; bases unmatched to any gene: 4. The CDR3 sequence is CASSVGGGGSYEQYF. CDR3 DNA: TGTGCCAGCAGCGTAGGGGGCGGGGGATCCTACGAGCAGTACTTC.

This chain uses TRBV7-2 with TRBJ2-1; possibly TRBD2 for D (5 bases). The CDR3 has 16 amino acids. The germline gives CDR1 SGHTA, CDR2 FQGNSA. The V gene lost 2 bases and the J gene lost 3 bases, with 14 bases spanning the gap. The CDR3 DNA follows: TGTGCCAGCAGCTTAATGGGTTCGGGGAACTACAATGAGCAGTTCTTC. The encoded protein is CASSLMGSGNYNEQFF.

The chain recombines TRBV6-1 with TRBJ2-7, with unresolved D. V lost 0 bases to trimming and J lost 3 bases, with 9 bases between them. The length of the CDR3 is 14 residues. Germline V lookup: CDR1 MNHNS, CDR2 SASEGT. The CDR3 is CASSEAVLVYEQYF. The CDR3 region has the DNA TGTGCCAGCAGTGAAGCGGTCTTAGTCTACGAGCAGTACTTC.

The chain joins TRBV4-1 to TRBJ1-2; 8 nucleotides match TRBD1. Losses at the gene ends were 5 bases for V and 6 bases for J; bases not matched to a gene: 8. CDR1 and CDR2 (germline): MGHRA, YSYEKL. The CDR3 has 14 amino acids. The CDR3 DNA reads as TGCGCCAGCAGCGGTCGGACAGGGAGCGATGGCTACACCTTC. It is translated as CASSGRTGSDGYTF.

The chain employs TRBV9 and TRBJ1-4; D is perhaps TRBD1 (6 bases). Trimming took off 1 base at V and 6 bases at J, with 10 bases between the two ends. Looked up from germline, CDR1 is SGDLS and CDR2 is YYNGEE. The length of the CDR3 is 14 residues. The CDR3 region has the DNA TGTGCCAGCAGCGTATCGCAGGGGTATGAAAAACTGTTTTTT. The encoded protein is CASSVSQGYEKLFF. Full variable domain (remainder filled in from reference TRBV9 and TRBJ1-4): DSGVTQTPKHLITATGQRVTLRCSPRSGDLSVYWYQQSLDQGLQFLIQYYNGEERAKGNILERFSAQQFPDLHSELNLSSLELGDSALYFCASSVSQGYEKLFFGSGTQLSVL.

The genes are TRBV2 and TRBJ1-1; D perhaps matches TRBD1 (5 bases). Trimming cost V 6 bases and J 6 bases, with 17 bases left between them. This CDR3 region has 14 residues. Germline CDR1 is SNHLY and CDR2 is FYNNEI. CDR3 in DNA: TGTGCCAGCAGGCCTACAGGTCTAAACGCTGAAGCTTTCTTT. This sequence encodes CASRPTGLNAEAFF.

This clone is a singleton in its sample. The CDR3 region is CASPPSGGPLDEQFF. The CDR3 DNA follows: TGTGCCAGCCCACCTAGCGGGGGGCCCTTGGATGAGCAGTTCTTC. The chain links TRBV6-6 to TRBJ2-1, with 11 bases identical to TRBD2. J was trimmed by 8 bases and V by 8 bases; bases with no gene match: 11. Germline V gene lookup returns CDR1 MNHNY and CDR2 SVGAGI (reference sequence). The CDR3 extends over 15 amino acids.

V gene TRBV10-1 combines with J gene TRBJ2-2, with D unclear. This CDR3 is 13 amino acids long. The V gene's germline CDR1 is WNHNN and CDR2 SYGVQD (reference sequence). V lost 4 bases and J lost 1, with 4 bases in between. The CDR3 DNA reads TGCGCCAGCAGTGTCAGGAACACCGGGGAGCTGTTTTTT. Translated, it gives CASSVRNTGELFF.

This clone is a singleton in its sample. The V and J genes are TRBV5-6 and TRBJ1-4, with 7 positions matching TRBD1. Losses at the gene ends were 2 bases for V and 10 bases for J; bases not matched to a gene: 14. Germline CDR1 SGHDT, CDR2 YYEEEE. The CDR3 totals 16 residues. CDR3 residues: CASSLEKTGVAGKLFF. The CDR3 nucleotides read TGTGCCAGCAGCTTAGAAAAAACAGGGGTAGCTGGAAAACTGTTTTTT.

The chain recombines TRBV27 with TRBJ1-3; 8 positions match TRBD1. J was trimmed by 2 bases and V by 4 bases; bases with no gene match: 7. Germline loops: CDR1 MNHEY, CDR2 SMNVEV (reference sequence). The CDR3 sequence is 16 residues long. In DNA, the CDR3 is TGTGCCAGCAGTTCAAGACCGGACAGGGCTGGAAACACCATATATTTT. Amino acid sequence: CASSSRPDRAGNTIYF.

V is TRBV18 and J is TRBJ2-3; D uncertain. Germline V gives CDR1 KGHSH, CDR2 LQKENI. V lost 0 bases and J lost 4, with 14 bases in between. This CDR3 contains 16 residues. The CDR3 DNA reads TGTGCCAGCTCACCACCGGGCCAGACCGGTGCAGATACGCAGTATTTT. Protein sequence: CASSPPGQTGADTQYF. The full variable domain, with the rest looked up from reference TRBV18 and TRBJ2-3, is NAGVMQNPRHLVRRRGQEARLRCSPMKGHSHVYWYRQLPEEGLKFMVYLQKENIIDESGMPKERFSAEFPKEGPSILRIQQVVRGDSAAYFCASSPPGQTGADTQYFGPGTRLTVL.

J is TRBJ1-5 and V is TRBV5-5; possible D gene TRBD1, 5 bases. V dropped 0 bases and J dropped 11 bases, with 12 bases sitting between them. The germline V gene has CDR1 SGHKS and CDR2 YYEKEE (reference sequence). This CDR3 has 13 residues. CDR3 coding DNA: TGTGCCAGCAGCTTGGCCGTGGGGGGGTCCCAGCATTTT. This encodes CASSLAVGGSQHF.